Listed here are 21 T cell receptor beta chains from one sample, sequenced in a study of blood T cells in healthy people across ages. The authors ran a second PCR of about 7 to 11 cycles using a sample-barcoded 5' primer and a J-beta primer mix. TCRdb processed the 5' RACE reads anew with MiXCR; each CDR3 protein has one entry. The data show fewer than 700,000 distinct CDR3 sequences, with 40% to 50% seen just once and about 26% held by the top ten. The sequencing input was blood. These receptors were taken from a man older than 75 in good health.

This chain links TRBV5-1 with TRBJ2-7; TRBD1 might be the D (5 bases). The CDR3 length is 14 residues. Trimming pared 2 bases from V and 3 bases from J, leaving 12 bases between. Germline lookup yields CDR1 SGHRS and CDR2 YFSETQ. CDR3 region: CASSFGQDNYEQYF. The CDR3 DNA reads TGCGCCAGCAGCTTCGGGCAGGACAACTACGAGCAGTACTTC.

This chain links TRBV20-1 with TRBJ2-3; the match to TRBD2 covers 8 bases. V was clipped by 1 base and J by 7 bases; unmatched bases: 7. CDR1 and CDR2 from the germline V gene are DFQATT and SNEGSKA (reference sequence). There are 14 residues in the CDR3. The CDR3 here is CSARGRGGLYTQYF. The CDR3 nucleotides are TGCAGTGCTAGAGGACGGGGGGGCTTGTATACGCAGTATTTT.

This clonotype showed up just a few times. V is TRBV7-2 and J is TRBJ2-3; D remains ambiguous. The V gene's germline CDR1 is SGHTA and CDR2 FQGNSA. Trimming took off 5 bases at V and 0 bases at J, with 9 bases between the two ends. This CDR3 is 14 amino acids long. The CDR3 region has the DNA TGTGCCAGCAGCCACGAGACTAGCACAGATACGCAGTATTTT. Residues: CASSHETSTDTQYF.

This sequence joins TRBV7-2 and TRBJ2-3, with D perhaps matching TRBD1 or TRBD2 (5 bases each). The ends were cut back, 1 base at V and 6 bases at J, with 17 bases in the middle. Germline V gene sequence: CDR1 SGHTA, CDR2 FQGNSA. The CDR3 contains 16 residues. The CDR3 spells CASSLGVGQGADTQYF. The CDR3 DNA reads as TGTGCCAGCAGCTTAGGCGTAGGGCAGGGAGCTGATACGCAGTATTTT.

This clonotype has more than one count but fewer than ten. The chain joins TRBV14 to TRBJ2-5; no reliable D call. Germline assignment: CDR1 SGHDN and CDR2 FVKESK. The V end lost 1 base, the J end lost 2 bases, and 17 bases lay between the germline ends. The CDR3 has 17 residues. The CDR3 is CASSQASADWVQETQYF. The DNA for the CDR3 is TGTGCCAGCAGCCAAGCTTCAGCCGACTGGGTTCAAGAGACCCAGTACTTC.

In its sample, this clonotype was seen a few times. J is TRBJ2-3 and V is TRBV20-1, with D maybe TRBD2 (6 bases). This CDR3 has 12 residues. CDR1 is DFQATT and CDR2 is SNEGSKA in the germline V gene (reference sequence). CDR3 in DNA: TGCAGCGGGAGTTGGGGCACAGATACGCAGTATTTT. Translated: CSGSWGTDTQYF.

V gene TRBV7-2 combines with J gene TRBJ2-2; TRBD2 matches 9 bases. V dropped 1 base and J dropped 0; count of bases not matched to a gene: 6. CDR3 size: 18 residues. The germline gives CDR1 SGHTA, CDR2 FQGNSA. CDR3 in amino acids: CASSLGLAGSANTGELFF. DNA of the CDR3: TGTGCCAGCAGCTTAGGGCTAGCGGGGTCCGCGAACACCGGGGAGCTGTTTTTT.

CDR3 loop: CSAPVWDGIPEAFF. In nucleotides, the CDR3 is TGCAGTGCTCCAGTTTGGGACGGGATCCCTGAAGCTTTCTTT. The chain has TRBV20-1 and TRBJ1-1, with a tentative D call TRBD1 (5 bases). Germline values: CDR1 DFQATT, CDR2 SNEGSKA (reference sequence). The CDR3 is 14 amino acids. The germline V and J ends were trimmed by 5 bases and 6 bases, with 19 bases remaining between them.

This clonotype appeared many times. The chain carries TRBV6-6 and TRBJ2-1, with 9 bases aligning to TRBD2. The CDR3 extends over 15 amino acids. Germline assignment: CDR1 MNHNY and CDR2 SVGAGI (reference sequence). With V trimmed by 6 bases and J by 2 bases, 5 bases remained unmatched. CDR3 amino acids: CASSLSGSTYNEQFF. In DNA form, the CDR3 reads TGTGCCAGCAGCCTTAGCGGGAGCACCTACAATGAGCAGTTCTTC.

CDR3 sequence reads: CASSPSGRANYGYTF. The CDR3 nucleotides read TGTGCCAGCAGCCCCAGTGGCAGGGCCAACTATGGCTACACCTTC. The chain carries TRBV9 and TRBJ1-2; the D gene is possibly TRBD1 (5 bases). V lost 4 bases, J lost 2 bases, and 15 bases lay in between. This CDR3 has 15 residues. CDR1 SGDLS and CDR2 YYNGEE come from the germline V gene.

V gene TRBV29-1 combines with J gene TRBJ2-5; no firm D call. The CDR3 covers 13 residues. Germline CDR1 and CDR2: SQVTM and ANQGSEA. The V end lost 6 bases, the J end lost 7 bases, and 18 bases lay between the germline ends. The CDR3 spells CSVVVTLFGTQYF. The CDR3 DNA reads as TGCAGCGTGGTCGTCACCCTGTTCGGGACCCAGTACTTC.

In its sample, this clonotype was seen a few times. The chain links TRBV4-2 to TRBJ2-1, with D unclear. The CDR3 totals 15 residues. Trimming left V 1 base short and J 3 bases short, with 10 bases between. Germline V gives CDR1 LGHNA, CDR2 YNFKEQ. The CDR3 sequence is CASSQVGQDYNEQFF. The CDR3 coding sequence is TGTGCCAGCAGCCAAGTTGGGCAGGACTACAATGAGCAGTTCTTC.

V usage is TRBV29-1 and J usage is TRBJ2-5, with 7 bases that match TRBD1. Germline trimming cut 7 bases from V and 1 base from J; bases unmatched to any gene: 3. This CDR3 region has 12 residues. Germline assignment: CDR1 SQVTM and CDR2 ANQGSEA. The CDR3 nucleotides are TGCAGCGCCCGGGACAGCCAAGAGACCCAGTACTTC. This codes for CSARDSQETQYF.

The chain is built from TRBV29-1 and TRBJ2-1; TRBD2 matches at 12 bases. The CDR3 length is 15 residues. Looked up from germline, CDR1 is SQVTM and CDR2 is ANQGSEA. Trimming took 3 bases from V and 8 from J; bases not matched to a gene: 8. The CDR3 protein is CSVEIPSGRVYEQFF. Here the CDR3 DNA reads TGCAGCGTTGAGATACCTAGCGGGAGGGTATATGAGCAGTTCTTC.

Worth noting for this clonotype: The junction shows a germline mismatch at one end, possibly a read error. The chain is built from TRBV3-1 and TRBJ2-1; 12 nucleotides agree with TRBD1. This CDR3 is 16 amino acids long. Germline CDR1 reads LGHDT; CDR2 reads YNNKEL (reference sequence). The CDR3 DNA follows: TGTGCCGGCAGCCAAGCCCTCGGGACAGGGGGCTCTGAGCAGTTCTTC. This encodes CAGSQALGTGGSEQFF.

V gene TRBV20-1 combines with J gene TRBJ2-1; D ambiguous. Germline-derived CDR1 and CDR2 are DFQATT and SNEGSKA (reference sequence). Trimming cost V 0 bases and J 0 bases, with 12 bases left between them. This CDR3 spans 16 amino acids. Here the CDR3 DNA reads TGCAGTGCTAGAGACCACTCCCCGAGCTCCTACAATGAGCAGTTCTTC. Its protein is CSARDHSPSSYNEQFF.

The chain joins TRBV5-6 to TRBJ2-1; 9 bases align to TRBD2. V shed 1 base and J 9 bases; nucleotides not matched to a gene: 8. CDR1 is SGHDT and CDR2 is YYEEEE in the germline V gene. This CDR3 region has 15 residues. The DNA for the CDR3 is TGTGCCAGCAGCTTGCTGGGTAGCGGGGGAAGTGAGCAGTTCTTC. This translates into CASSLLGSGGSEQFF. Variable domain in full (rest from reference TRBV5-6 and TRBJ2-1): DAGVTQSPTHLIKTRGQQVTLRCSPKSGHDTVSWYQQALGQGPQFIFQYYEEEERQRGNFPDRFSGHQFPNYSSELNVNALLLGDSALYLCASSLLGSGGSEQFFGPGTRLTVL.

This clonotype has just a few counts. V gene TRBV11-2 combines with J gene TRBJ2-5; D may be TRBD1 (5 bases). V lost 6 bases to trimming and J lost 9 bases, with 11 bases between them. Per the germline V gene, CDR1 is SGHAT and CDR2 is FQNNGV. This CDR3 contains 11 residues. The CDR3 region has the DNA TGTGCCAGCAGTTCAAGGGGCGCCCAGTACTTC. This codes for CASSSRGAQYF.

The table lists this clonotype with a few counts. The gene calls are TRBV6-5 and TRBJ1-5; D is possibly TRBD1 (6 bases). CDR1 and CDR2 from the germline V gene are MNHEY and SVGAGI. This CDR3 has 14 amino acids. V lost 6 bases and J 5 bases, leaving 14 bases between the germline ends. Written as DNA, the CDR3 is TGTGCCAGCAGACACAGGGTAGGGGATCAGCCCCAGCATTTT. Its protein is CASRHRVGDQPQHF.

On this clonotype: This may stem from a read error, because a much larger clone lies one nucleotide away. The V call is TRBV3-1, the J call TRBJ2-1; 7 nucleotides align to TRBD1. The germline CDR1 and CDR2 sequences are LGHDT and YNNKEL (reference sequence). Trimming removed 4 bases from V and 13 bases from J; junction bases left unmatched: 13. The CDR3 length is 14 residues. CDR3 DNA: TGTGCCAGCAGCCTAGGGACAGTCCAAGAGACCCAGTTCTTC. This codes for CASSLGTVQETQFF.

The gene calls are TRBV27 and TRBJ2-7; D perhaps matches TRBD2 (5 bases). The CDR3 sequence is 15 residues long. CDR1 is MNHEY, CDR2 SMNVEV, per germline (reference sequence). V gave up 2 bases and J gave up 6 bases, with 17 bases separating them. As DNA, the CDR3 is TGTGCCAGCAGTTTAGGGAGACTTGCCTTTGGCGAGCAGTACTTC. Residues: CASSLGRLAFGEQYF.